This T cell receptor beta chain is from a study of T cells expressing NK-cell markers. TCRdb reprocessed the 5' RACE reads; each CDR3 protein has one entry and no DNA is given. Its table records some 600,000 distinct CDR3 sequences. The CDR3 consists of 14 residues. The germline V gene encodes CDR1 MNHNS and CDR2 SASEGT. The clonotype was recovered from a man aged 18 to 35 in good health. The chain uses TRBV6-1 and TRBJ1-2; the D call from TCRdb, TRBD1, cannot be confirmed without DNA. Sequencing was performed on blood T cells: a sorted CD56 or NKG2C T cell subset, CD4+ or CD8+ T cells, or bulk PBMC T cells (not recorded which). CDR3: CASSFNRANYGYTF.